These T cell receptor beta chains were read from a single sample in a study of control samples from healthy donors and cancer patients. TCRdb keeps only in-frame clones here, not all; method: immunoSEQ multiplex PCR. The data show some 79,000 clones, over 85% seen once. Input material: PBMCs. The receptor source for this set is a woman aged 40 to 49 with lung cancer. The CDR3 runs from the conserved cysteine through the conserved F or W. The D gene is left open where the match is weak. Part of the rows lack a size; the others show once, few, many or a class for expanded clones.

>TRBJ1-1|.|TRBV2|.
CASLDSRYEAFF
TGTGCCAGCCTGGACAGCCGGTATGAAGCTTTCTTT
>TRBJ2-1|.|TRBV7-9|.
CASSPWPVSSSYNEQFF
TGTGCCAGCAGCCCCTGGCCGGTCTCCAGCTCCTACAATGAGCAGTTCTTC
>TRBJ2-3|.|TRBV12-3/TRBV12-4|.
CASMRVTDTQYF
TGTGCCAGCATGAGGGTCACAGATACGCAGTATTTT
>TRBJ2-5|.|TRBV5-5|.
CASSPETGTEETQYF
TGTGCCAGCTCCCCCGAGACAGGTACTGAAGAGACCCAGTACTTC
>TRBJ1-4|once|TRBV12-3/TRBV12-4|.
CASRLQGFEKLFF
TGTGCCAGCAGGCTCCAGGGTTTTGAAAAACTGTTTTTT
>TRBJ1-2|.|TRBV2|.
CASEDDIPGGYTF
TGTGCTAGCGAGGACGACATTCCAGGGGGCTACACCTTC
>TRBJ2-1|.|TRBV13|TRBD2
CASSELAGGRNEQFF
TGTGCCAGCAGCGAGTTAGCGGGGGGGCGGAATGAGCAGTTCTTC
>TRBJ2-7|.|TRBV6-5|.
CASTPEGVSYEQYF
TGTGCCAGCACTCCTGAGGGAGTTTCCTACGAGCAGTACTTC
>TRBJ1-2|.|TRBV19|.
CASRKVGYTF
TGTGCCAGTAGGAAGGTGGGCTACACCTTC
>TRBJ1-5|.|TRBV2|TRBD1
CASRATGGTNQPQHF
TGTGCCAGCAGGGCGACAGGGGGCACAAATCAGCCCCAGCATTTT
>TRBJ1-4|once|TRBV27|TRBD1
CASSLLGVGQGINEKLFF
TGTGCCAGCAGTTTATTGGGGGTAGGACAGGGGATTAATGAAAAACTGTTTTTT
>TRBJ2-1|.|TRBV10-3|.
CAISESTGGIEQFF
TGTGCCATCAGTGAGTCGACGGGTGGGATTGAGCAGTTCTTC
>TRBJ1-2|.|TRBV28|TRBD1
CASSPGDRDYGYTF
TGTGCCAGCAGTCCCGGGGACAGGGATTATGGCTACACCTTC
>TRBJ2-1|.|TRBV2|TRBD1
CASSETGTGWNEQFF
TGTGCCAGCAGTGAAACCGGGACAGGGTGGAATGAGCAGTTCTTC
>TRBJ2-2|.|TRBV7-2|TRBD1
CASSPPSRGQTGELFF
TGTGCCAGCAGCCCACCCAGCAGGGGGCAAACCGGGGAGCTGTTTTTT
>TRBJ1-2|.|TRBV7-9|.
CASSTPGSTGVYGYTF
TGTGCCAGCAGTACCCCCGGTTCTACGGGGGTATATGGCTACACCTTC
>TRBJ2-7|.|TRBV29-1|.
CSVATAYTYEQYF
TGCAGCGTTGCGACAGCTTACACCTACGAGCAGTACTTC
>TRBJ1-4|.|TRBV30|.
CAWSAVLTNEKLFF
TGTGCCTGGAGTGCGGTCCTAACTAATGAAAAACTGTTTTTT
>TRBJ2-7|.|TRBV7-2|TRBD1
CASSTWDSSYEQYF
TGTGCCAGCAGCACCTGGGACAGCTCCTACGAGCAGTACTTC
>TRBJ1-3|.|TRBV2|.
CASIQGLSGNTIYF
TGTGCCAGCATTCAGGGTCTCTCTGGAAACACCATATATTTT
>TRBJ2-3|once|TRBV2|TRBD2
CASSVQRGGPVTDTQYF
TGTGCCAGCAGTGTACAGCGGGGGGGCCCGGTGACAGATACGCAGTATTTT
>TRBJ1-2|.|TRBV28|.
CASRFLISGGYTF
TGTGCCAGCAGATTCCTTATCTCGGGGGGCTACACCTTC
>TRBJ1-2|.|TRBV2|.
CASLGYYGDGCTF
TGTGCCAGCCTGGGGTACTATGGCGATGGCTGCACCTTC
>TRBJ2-5|once|TRBV5-1|.
CASRLQETQYF
TGCGCCAGCAGACTCCAAGAGACCCAGTACTTC